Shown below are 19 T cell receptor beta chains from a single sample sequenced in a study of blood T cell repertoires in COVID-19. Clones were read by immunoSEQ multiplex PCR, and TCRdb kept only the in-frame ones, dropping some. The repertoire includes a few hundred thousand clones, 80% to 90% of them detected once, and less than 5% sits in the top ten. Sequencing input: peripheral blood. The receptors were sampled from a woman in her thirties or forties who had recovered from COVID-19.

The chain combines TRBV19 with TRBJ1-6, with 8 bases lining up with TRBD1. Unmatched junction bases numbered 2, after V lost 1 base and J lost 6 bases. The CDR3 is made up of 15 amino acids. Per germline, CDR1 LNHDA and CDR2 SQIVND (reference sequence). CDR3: CASSIGDRSNSPLHF. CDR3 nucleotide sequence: TGTGCCAGTAGTATAGGGGACAGGAGTAATTCACCCCTCCACTTT.

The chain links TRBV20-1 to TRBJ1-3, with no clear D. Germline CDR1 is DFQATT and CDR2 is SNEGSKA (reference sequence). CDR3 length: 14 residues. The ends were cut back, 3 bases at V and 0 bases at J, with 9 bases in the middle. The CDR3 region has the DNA TGCAGTGCTAGTAGCCGGGGCTCTGGAAACACCATATATTTT. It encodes CSASSRGSGNTIYF.

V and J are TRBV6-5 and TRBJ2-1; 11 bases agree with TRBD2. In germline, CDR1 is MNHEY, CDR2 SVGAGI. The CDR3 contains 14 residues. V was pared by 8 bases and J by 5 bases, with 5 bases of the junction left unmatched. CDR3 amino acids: CASRTTSGDNEQFF. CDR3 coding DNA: TGTGCCAGCCGTACGACTAGCGGGGACAATGAGCAGTTCTTC.

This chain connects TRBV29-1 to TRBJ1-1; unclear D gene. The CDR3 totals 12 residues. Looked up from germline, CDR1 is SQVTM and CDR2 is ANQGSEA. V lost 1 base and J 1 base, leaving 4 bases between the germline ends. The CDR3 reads CSVEAGNTEAFF. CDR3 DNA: TGCAGCGTTGAAGCCGGGAACACTGAAGCTTTCTTT.

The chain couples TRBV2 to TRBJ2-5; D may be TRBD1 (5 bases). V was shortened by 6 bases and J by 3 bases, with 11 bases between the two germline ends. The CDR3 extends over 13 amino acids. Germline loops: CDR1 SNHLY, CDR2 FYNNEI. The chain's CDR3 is CASRPDREETQYF. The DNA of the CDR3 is TGTGCCAGCAGACCCGACAGAGAAGAGACCCAGTACTTC.

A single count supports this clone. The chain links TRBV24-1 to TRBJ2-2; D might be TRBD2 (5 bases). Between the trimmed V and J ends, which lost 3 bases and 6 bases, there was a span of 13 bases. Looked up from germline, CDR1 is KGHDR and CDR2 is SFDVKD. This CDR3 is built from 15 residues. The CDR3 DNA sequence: TGTGCCACCAGTGATCGCCGAGGGTCGGCCGGGGAGCTGTTTTTT. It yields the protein CATSDRRGSAGELFF.

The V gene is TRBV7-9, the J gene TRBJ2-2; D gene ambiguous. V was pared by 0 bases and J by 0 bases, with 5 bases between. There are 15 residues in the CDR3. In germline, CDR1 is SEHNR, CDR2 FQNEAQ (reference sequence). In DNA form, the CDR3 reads TGTGCCAGCAGCTTAGCGTTATCGAACACCGGGGAGCTGTTTTTT. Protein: CASSLALSNTGELFF.

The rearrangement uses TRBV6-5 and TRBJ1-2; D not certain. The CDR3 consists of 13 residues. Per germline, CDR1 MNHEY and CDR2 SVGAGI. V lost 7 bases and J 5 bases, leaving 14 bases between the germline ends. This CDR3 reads CASIRGPGYGYTF. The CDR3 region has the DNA TGTGCCAGCATTCGAGGCCCGGGGTATGGCTACACCTTC.

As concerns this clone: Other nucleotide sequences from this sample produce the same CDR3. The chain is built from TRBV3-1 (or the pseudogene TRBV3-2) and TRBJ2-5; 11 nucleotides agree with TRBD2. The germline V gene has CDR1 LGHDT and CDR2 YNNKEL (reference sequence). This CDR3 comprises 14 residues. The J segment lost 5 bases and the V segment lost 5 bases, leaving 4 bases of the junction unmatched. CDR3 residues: CASSGTSGQETQYF. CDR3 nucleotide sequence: TGTGCCAGCAGCGGGACTAGCGGTCAGGAGACCCAGTACTTC.

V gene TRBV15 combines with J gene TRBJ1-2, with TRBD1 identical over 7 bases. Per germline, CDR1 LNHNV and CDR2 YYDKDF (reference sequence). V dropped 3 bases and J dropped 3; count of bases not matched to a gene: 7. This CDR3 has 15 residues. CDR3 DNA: TGTGCCACCAGCAGGGACCGGACAGGCGACTATGGCTACACCTTC. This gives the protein CATSRDRTGDYGYTF.

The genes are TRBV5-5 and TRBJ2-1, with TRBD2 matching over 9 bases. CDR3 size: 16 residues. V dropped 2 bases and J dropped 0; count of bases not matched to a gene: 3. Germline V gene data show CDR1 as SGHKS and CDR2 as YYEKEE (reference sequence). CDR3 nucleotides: TGTGCCAGCAGCTTTAGCGGGGGTAGCTCCTACAATGAGCAGTTCTTC. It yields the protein CASSFSGGSSYNEQFF.

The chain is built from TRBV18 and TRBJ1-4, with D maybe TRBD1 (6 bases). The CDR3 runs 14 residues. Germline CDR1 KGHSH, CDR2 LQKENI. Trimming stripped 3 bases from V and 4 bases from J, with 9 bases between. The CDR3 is CASSPGQDNEKLFF. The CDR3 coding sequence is TGTGCCAGCTCACCGGGACAAGATAATGAAAAACTGTTTTTT.

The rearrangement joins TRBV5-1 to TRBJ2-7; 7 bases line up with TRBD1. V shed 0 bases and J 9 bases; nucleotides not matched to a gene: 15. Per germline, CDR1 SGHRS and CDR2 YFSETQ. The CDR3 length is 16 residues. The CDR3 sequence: CASSLDGQELWPPQYV. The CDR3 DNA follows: TGCGCCAGCAGCTTGGATGGACAGGAGTTGTGGCCACCGCAGTACGTC.

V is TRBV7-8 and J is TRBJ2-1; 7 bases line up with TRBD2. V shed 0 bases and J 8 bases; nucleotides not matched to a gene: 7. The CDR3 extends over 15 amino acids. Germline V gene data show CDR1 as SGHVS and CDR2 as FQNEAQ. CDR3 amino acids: CASSLAGGPTDEQFF. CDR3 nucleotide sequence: TGTGCCAGCAGCTTAGCGGGAGGGCCAACCGATGAGCAGTTCTTC.

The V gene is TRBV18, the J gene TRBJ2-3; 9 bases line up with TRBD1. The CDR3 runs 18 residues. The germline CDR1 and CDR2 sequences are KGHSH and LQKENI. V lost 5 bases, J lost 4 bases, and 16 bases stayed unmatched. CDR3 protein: CASSTQGPGQGNSDTQYF. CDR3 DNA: TGTGCCAGCTCAACTCAGGGCCCGGGACAGGGAAATTCAGATACGCAGTATTTT.

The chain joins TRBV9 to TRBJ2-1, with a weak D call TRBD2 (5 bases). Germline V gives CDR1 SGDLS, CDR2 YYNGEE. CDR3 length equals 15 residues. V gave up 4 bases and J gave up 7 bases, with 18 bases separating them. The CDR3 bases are TGTGCCAGCAGCCCGTTCGGGGTAGCGAGAAATGAGCAGTTCTTC. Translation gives CASSPFGVARNEQFF.

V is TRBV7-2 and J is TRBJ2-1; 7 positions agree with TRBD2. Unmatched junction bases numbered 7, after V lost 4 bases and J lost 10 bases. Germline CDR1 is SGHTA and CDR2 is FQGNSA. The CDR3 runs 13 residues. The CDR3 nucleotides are TGTGCCAGCAGCTCCCAGGGAGGGGTGGAGCAGTTCTTC. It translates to CASSSQGGVEQFF.

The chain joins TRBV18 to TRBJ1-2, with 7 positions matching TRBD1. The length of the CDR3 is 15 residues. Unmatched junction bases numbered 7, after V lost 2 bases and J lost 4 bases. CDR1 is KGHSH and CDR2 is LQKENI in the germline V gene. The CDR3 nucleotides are TGTGCCAGCTCACCATCGGACAGGAGGCTCTATGGCTACACCTTC. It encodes CASSPSDRRLYGYTF.

CDR3 nucleotide sequence: TGTGCCAGCAGTGAAGGGCTACAGGCCTATTCACCCCTCCACTTT. Translation gives CASSEGLQAYSPLHF. The chain recombines TRBV2 with TRBJ1-6; possibly TRBD1 for D (5 bases). Per germline, CDR1 SNHLY and CDR2 FYNNEI. V lost 1 base, J lost 8 bases, and 12 bases lay in between. The CDR3 runs to 15 residues.